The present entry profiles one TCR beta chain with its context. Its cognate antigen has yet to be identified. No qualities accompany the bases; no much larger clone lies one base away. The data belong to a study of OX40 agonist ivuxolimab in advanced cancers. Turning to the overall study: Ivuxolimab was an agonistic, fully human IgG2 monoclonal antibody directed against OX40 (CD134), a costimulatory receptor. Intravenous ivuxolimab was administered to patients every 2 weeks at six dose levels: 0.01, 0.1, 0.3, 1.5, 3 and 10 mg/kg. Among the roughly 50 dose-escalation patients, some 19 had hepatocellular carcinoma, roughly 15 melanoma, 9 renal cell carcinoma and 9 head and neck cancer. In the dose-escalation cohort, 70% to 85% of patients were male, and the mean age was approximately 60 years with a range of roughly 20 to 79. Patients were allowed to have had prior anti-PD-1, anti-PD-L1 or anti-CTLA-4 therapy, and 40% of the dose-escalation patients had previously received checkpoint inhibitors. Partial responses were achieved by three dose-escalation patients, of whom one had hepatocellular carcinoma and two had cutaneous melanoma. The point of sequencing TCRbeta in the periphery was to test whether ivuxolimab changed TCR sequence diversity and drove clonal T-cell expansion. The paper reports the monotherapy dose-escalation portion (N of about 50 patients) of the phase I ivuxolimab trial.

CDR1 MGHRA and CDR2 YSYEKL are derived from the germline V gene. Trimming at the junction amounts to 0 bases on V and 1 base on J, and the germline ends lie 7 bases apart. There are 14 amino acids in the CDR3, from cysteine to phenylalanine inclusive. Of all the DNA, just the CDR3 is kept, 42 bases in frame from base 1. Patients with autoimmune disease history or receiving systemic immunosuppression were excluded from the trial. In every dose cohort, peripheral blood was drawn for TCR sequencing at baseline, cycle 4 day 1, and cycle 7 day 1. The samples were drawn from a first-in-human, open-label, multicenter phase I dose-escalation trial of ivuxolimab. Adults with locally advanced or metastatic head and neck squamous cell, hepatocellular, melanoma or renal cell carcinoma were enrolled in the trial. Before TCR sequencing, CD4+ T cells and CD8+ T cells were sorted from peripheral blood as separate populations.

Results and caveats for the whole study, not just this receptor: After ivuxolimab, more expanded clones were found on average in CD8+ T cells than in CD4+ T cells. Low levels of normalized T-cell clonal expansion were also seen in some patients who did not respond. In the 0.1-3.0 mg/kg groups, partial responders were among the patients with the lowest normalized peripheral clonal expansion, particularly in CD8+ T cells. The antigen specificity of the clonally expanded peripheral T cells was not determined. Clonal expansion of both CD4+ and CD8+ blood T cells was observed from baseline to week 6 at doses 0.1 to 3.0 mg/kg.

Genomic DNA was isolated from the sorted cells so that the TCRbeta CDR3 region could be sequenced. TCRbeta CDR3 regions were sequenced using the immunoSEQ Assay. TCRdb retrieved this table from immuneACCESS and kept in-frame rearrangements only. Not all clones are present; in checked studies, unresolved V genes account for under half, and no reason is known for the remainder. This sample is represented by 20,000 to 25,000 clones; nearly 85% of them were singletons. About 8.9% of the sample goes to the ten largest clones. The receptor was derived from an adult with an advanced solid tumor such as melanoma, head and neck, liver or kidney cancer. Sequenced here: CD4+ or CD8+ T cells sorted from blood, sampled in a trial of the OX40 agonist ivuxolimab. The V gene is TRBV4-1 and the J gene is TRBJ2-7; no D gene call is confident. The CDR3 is CASSQDRSSYEQYF. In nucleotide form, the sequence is TGCGCCAGCAGCCAAGATAGAAGTTCCTACGAGCAGTACTTC.